The 2 T cell receptor beta chains below come from one sample, sequenced in a study of shared clonotypes between healthy human individuals. Method: immunoSEQ multiplex PCR; TCRdb's copy keeps in-frame clones and lacks some. The sample yields around 340,000 clones, roughly 80% seen once. The sample was memory CD4+ T cells sorted from blood. Subset specified: CD45RA-negative fraction. The source of these receptors is a man younger than 40 in good health.

This chain joins TRBV28 and TRBJ1-1; the D is unclear. CDR1 is MDHEN, CDR2 SYDVKM, per germline. Trimming removed 6 bases from V and 4 bases from J, with 18 bases in between. The CDR3 consists of 15 residues. The CDR3 DNA is TGTGCCAGCAGCCCACCCCTCCCCGACGGCACTGAAGCTTTCTTT. Protein: CASSPPLPDGTEAFF.

The chain couples TRBV27 to TRBJ2-3; no definite D call. The CDR3 sequence is 16 residues long. With 5 bases removed from V and 1 base from J, the gap between germline ends came to 16 bases. The V gene's germline CDR1 is MNHEY and CDR2 SMNVEV (reference sequence). CDR3 nucleotide sequence: TGTGCCAGCAGTACCGGAGCTGGGTACGGCACAGATACGCAGTATTTT. Protein: CASSTGAGYGTDTQYF.